This entry is about one T cell receptor (beta chain). This sample is drawn from a study of blood T cell repertoires in COVID-19. Study background: Sources were T cells, B-cell-depleted T cells, or PBMCs; the material itself was cDNA or gDNA.

Trimming took 7 bases from V and 3 from J; bases not matched to a gene: 8. Germline loops: CDR1 MNHEY, CDR2 SMNVEV (reference sequence). The CDR3 spans 14 residues. Per the original methods: Cell counts per sample came from amplifying reference gene primers. Clones were read by immunoSEQ multiplex PCR, and TCRdb kept only the in-frame ones, dropping some. V and J calls and clone size are as listed in that table; D and trimming were resolved from the DNA. The table lists some 97,000 clones, roughly 92% of them singletons, with 5.7% in the top ten. The sample consisted of peripheral blood. This receptor was taken from a man in his 70s with acute or convalescent COVID-19. The chain has TRBV27 and TRBJ1-1; TRBD1 aligns across 7 bases. The CDR3 protein is CASMRGTVDTEAFF. The DNA for the CDR3 is TGTGCCAGCATGCGAGGGACAGTAGACACTGAAGCTTTCTTT.